Below, 9 T cell receptor beta chains from the same sample are listed, as sequenced in a study of CD4 T cells in relation to SARS-CoV-2 and coronaviruses. Using immunoSEQ multiplex PCR, the repertoire was profiled, and TCRdb retains in-frame clones only, with some absent. Here the sample spans more than 9,000 clones, 80% to 90% being singletons. Material for sequencing was naive CD4+ T cells from PBMCs. Described subset: naive CD4+ T cells isolated by negative enrichment. The origin of the receptors is an adult with COVID-19.

The CDR3, as DNA: TGTGCCAGCAGTTTAGCGGCATTGCAGCCCCAGCATTTT. Encoded protein: CASSLAALQPQHF. The rearrangement joins TRBV12-3 or TRBV12-4 to TRBJ1-5; D gene uncertain. The CDR3 totals 13 residues. Trimming shortened V by 0 bases and J by 7 bases, and 7 bases separated the two germline ends.

V is TRBV28 and J is TRBJ1-6, with unresolved D. Per the germline V gene, CDR1 is MDHEN and CDR2 is SYDVKM. The CDR3 is 14 amino acids. Trimming cost V 7 bases and J 8 bases, with 15 bases left between them. The CDR3 loop reads CASTPAGSDSPLHF. CDR3 nucleotides: TGTGCCAGCACTCCGGCGGGATCCGATTCACCCCTCCACTTT.

The chain combines TRBV6-5 with TRBJ2-3; D possibly uses TRBD1 or TRBD2 (5 bases each). V was cut by 8 bases and J by 5 bases, with 14 bases left in between. The CDR3 is 13 residues long. Germline loops: CDR1 MNHEY, CDR2 SVGAGI. The CDR3 coding sequence is TGTGCCAGCGGGGGACGGACCCTAGATACGCAGTATTTT. Translating it yields CASGGRTLDTQYF.

The chain links TRBV6-2 or TRBV6-3 to TRBJ1-2; D remains unclear. From germline, CDR1 is MNHEY and CDR2 SVGEGT. The CDR3 contains 16 residues. Deletions cut 0 bases from V and 0 bases from J, with 11 bases between. This chain's CDR3 is CASSYSKGVANYGYTF. CDR3 bases: TGTGCCAGCAGTTACTCGAAGGGTGTCGCTAACTATGGCTACACCTTC.

V and J are TRBV3-1 (or the pseudogene TRBV3-2) and TRBJ2-1; 15 nucleotides match TRBD2. Looked up from germline, CDR1 is LGHDT and CDR2 is YNNKEL (reference sequence). The length of the CDR3 is 17 residues. The J segment lost 5 bases and the V segment lost 3 bases, leaving 5 bases of the junction unmatched. The DNA of the CDR3 is TGTGCCAGCAGCCAGGGACTAGCGGGGGGTCAGAACAATGAGCAGTTCTTC. This sequence encodes CASSQGLAGGQNNEQFF.

V usage is TRBV10-3 and J usage is TRBJ2-3; 11 bases map to TRBD2. Trimming cost V 4 bases and J 3 bases; bases outside gene matches: 0. CDR3 length: 14 amino acids. The germline gives CDR1 ENHRY, CDR2 SYGVKD. This CDR3 is CAISGLAGTDTQYF. The CDR3 DNA sequence: TGTGCCATCAGTGGACTAGCGGGGACAGATACGCAGTATTTT.

This clone has a single count. The V gene is TRBV3-1 (or the pseudogene TRBV3-2), the J gene TRBJ1-6; D remains unclear. The CDR3 has 15 residues. Germline CDR1 and CDR2: LGHDT and YNNKEL (reference sequence). Deletions cut 5 bases from V and 5 bases from J, with 13 bases between. The CDR3 sequence is CASSGDPPNNSPLHF. CDR3 sequence (DNA): TGTGCCAGCAGCGGAGATCCCCCGAATAATTCACCCCTCCACTTT.

This chain connects TRBV5-1 to TRBJ1-1; a weak D match, TRBD1 (6 bases). Between the trimmed V and J ends, which lost 5 bases and 2 bases, there was a span of 16 bases. The CDR3 sequence is 15 residues long. Per the germline V gene, CDR1 is SGHRS and CDR2 is YFSETQ. The CDR3 nucleotides are TGCGCCAGCAGAGGGGACACCTCGGTCAACACTGAAGCTTTCTTT. Amino acids: CASRGDTSVNTEAFF. Together with reference TRBV5-1 and TRBJ1-1, the CDR3 gives the full variable domain: KAGVTQTPRYLIKTRGQQVTLSCSPISGHRSVSWYQQTPGQGLQFLFEYFSETQRNKGNFPGRFSGRQFSNSRSEMNVSTLELGDSALYLCASRGDTSVNTEAFFGQGTRLTVV.

This clone is a singleton in its sample. The chain joins TRBV7-2 to TRBJ1-3; 8 positions agree with TRBD1. Germline CDR1 SGHTA, CDR2 FQGNSA. The length of the CDR3 is 15 residues. Unmatched junction bases numbered 1, after V lost 0 bases and J lost 3 bases. The CDR3 DNA follows: TGTGCCAGCAGCTTAGCTGGGACAGGTGGAAACACCATATATTTT. Its protein product is CASSLAGTGGNTIYF.